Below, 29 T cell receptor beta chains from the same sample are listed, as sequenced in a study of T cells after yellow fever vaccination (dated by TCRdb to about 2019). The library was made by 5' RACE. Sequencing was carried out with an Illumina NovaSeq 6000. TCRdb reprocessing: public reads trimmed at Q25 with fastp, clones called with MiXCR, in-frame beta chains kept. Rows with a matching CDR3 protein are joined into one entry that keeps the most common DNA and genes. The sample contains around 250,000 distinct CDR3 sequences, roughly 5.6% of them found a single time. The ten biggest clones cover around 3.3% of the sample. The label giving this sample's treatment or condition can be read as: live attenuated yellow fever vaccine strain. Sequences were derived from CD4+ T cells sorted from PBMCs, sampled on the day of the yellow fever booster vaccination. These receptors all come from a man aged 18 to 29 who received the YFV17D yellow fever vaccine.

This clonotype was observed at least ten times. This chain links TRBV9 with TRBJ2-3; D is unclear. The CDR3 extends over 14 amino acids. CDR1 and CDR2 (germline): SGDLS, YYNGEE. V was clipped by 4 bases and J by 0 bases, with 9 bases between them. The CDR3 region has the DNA TGTGCCAGCAGCACTACGACTAGCACAGATACGCAGTATTTT. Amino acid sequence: CASSTTTSTDTQYF.

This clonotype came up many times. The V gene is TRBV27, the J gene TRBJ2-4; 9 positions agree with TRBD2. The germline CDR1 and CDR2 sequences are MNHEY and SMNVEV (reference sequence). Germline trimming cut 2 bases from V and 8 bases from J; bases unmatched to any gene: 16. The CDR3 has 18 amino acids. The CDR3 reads CASSLRIGRGGLVDIQYF. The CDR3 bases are TGTGCCAGCAGTTTACGAATCGGGCGGGGGGGTCTTGTCGACATTCAGTACTTC.

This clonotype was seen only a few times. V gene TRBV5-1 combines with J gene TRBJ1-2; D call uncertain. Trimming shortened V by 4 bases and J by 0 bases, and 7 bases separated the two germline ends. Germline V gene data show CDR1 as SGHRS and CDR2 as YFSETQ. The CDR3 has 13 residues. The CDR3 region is CASSMSPNYGYTF. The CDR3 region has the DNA TGCGCCAGCAGCATGTCCCCTAACTATGGCTACACCTTC.

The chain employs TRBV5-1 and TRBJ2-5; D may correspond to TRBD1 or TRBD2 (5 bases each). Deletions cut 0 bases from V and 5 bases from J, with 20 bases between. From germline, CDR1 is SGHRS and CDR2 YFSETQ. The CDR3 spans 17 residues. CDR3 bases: TGCGCCAGCAGCTTGGCCGGGACCCCCGTACTGGGGGAGACCCAGTACTTC. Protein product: CASSLAGTPVLGETQYF.

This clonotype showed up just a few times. The CDR3 coding sequence is TGTGCCAGCAGCTTAGCGGGGGCCTCCAGGGAGACCCAGTACTTC. Amino acids: CASSLAGASRETQYF. V is TRBV7-2 and J is TRBJ2-5; a possible D gene is TRBD1 (6 bases). The V and J ends lost 0 bases and 5 bases respectively, with 13 bases between them. The CDR3 extends over 15 amino acids. CDR1 is SGHTA, CDR2 FQGNSA, per germline.

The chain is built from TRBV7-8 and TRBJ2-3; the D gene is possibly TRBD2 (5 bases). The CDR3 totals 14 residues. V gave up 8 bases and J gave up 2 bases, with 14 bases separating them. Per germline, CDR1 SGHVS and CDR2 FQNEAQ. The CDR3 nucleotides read TGTGCCAGCGGGATGTCGGGAACCACAGATACGCAGTATTTT. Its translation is CASGMSGTTDTQYF.

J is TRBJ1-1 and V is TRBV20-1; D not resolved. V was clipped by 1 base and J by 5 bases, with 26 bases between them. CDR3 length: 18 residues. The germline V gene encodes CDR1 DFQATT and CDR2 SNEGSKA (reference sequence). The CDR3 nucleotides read TGCAGTGCTAGAGGGGGTTTGGTAGTCGGCTACATCGCTACTGAAGCTTTCTTT. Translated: CSARGGLVVGYIATEAFF.

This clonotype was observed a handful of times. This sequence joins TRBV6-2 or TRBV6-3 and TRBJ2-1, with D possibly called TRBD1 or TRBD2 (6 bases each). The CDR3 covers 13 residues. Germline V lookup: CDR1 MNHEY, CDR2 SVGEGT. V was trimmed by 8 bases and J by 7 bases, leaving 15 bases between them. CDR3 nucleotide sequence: TGTGCCAGCCTCGTGGGGGGCGGGAATGAGCAGTTCTTC. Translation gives CASLVGGGNEQFF.

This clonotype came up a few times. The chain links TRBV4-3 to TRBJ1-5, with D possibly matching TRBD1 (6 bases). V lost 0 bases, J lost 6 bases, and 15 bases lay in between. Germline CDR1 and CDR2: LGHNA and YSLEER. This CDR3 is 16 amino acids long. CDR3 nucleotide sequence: TGCGCCAGCAGCCAAGATGTGGGGGCATCGAGTCAGCCCCAGCATTTT. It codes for CASSQDVGASSQPQHF.

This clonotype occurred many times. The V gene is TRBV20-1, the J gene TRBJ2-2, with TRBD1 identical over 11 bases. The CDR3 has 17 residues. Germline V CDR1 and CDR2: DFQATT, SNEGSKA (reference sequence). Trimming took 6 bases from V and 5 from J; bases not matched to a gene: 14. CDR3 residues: CSANGQGASPGTGELFF. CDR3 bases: TGCAGTGCCAATGGACAGGGGGCTAGCCCGGGGACCGGGGAGCTGTTTTTT.

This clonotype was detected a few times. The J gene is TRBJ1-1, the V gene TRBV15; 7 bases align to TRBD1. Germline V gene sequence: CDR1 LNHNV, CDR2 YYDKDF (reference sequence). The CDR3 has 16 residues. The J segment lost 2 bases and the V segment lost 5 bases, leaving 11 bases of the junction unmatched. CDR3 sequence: CATSGRQGEPNTEAFF. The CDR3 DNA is TGTGCCACCAGCGGAAGACAGGGAGAACCTAACACTGAAGCTTTCTTT.

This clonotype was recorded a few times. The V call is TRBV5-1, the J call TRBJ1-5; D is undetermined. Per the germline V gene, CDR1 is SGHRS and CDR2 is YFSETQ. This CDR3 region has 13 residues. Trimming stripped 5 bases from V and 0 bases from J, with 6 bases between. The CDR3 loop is CASRPSSNQPQHF. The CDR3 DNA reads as TGCGCCAGCAGACCTAGTAGCAATCAGCCCCAGCATTTT. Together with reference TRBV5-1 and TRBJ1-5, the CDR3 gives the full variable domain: KAGVTQTPRYLIKTRGQQVTLSCSPISGHRSVSWYQQTPGQGLQFLFEYFSETQRNKGNFPGRFSGRQFSNSRSEMNVSTLELGDSALYLCASRPSSNQPQHFGDGTRLSIL.

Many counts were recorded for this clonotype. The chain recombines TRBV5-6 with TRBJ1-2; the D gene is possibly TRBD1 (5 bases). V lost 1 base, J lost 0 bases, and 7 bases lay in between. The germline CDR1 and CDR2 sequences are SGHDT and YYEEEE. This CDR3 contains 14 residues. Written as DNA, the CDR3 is TGTGCCAGCAGCTTGTCCAGGGCTAACTATGGCTACACCTTC. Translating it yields CASSLSRANYGYTF.

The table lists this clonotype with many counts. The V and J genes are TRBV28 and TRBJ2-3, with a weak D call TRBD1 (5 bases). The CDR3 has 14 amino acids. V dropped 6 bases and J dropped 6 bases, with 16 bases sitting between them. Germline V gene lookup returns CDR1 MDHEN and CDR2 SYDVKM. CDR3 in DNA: TGTGCCAGCAGCATGGCTTCAGGGTTCGATACGCAGTATTTT. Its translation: CASSMASGFDTQYF.

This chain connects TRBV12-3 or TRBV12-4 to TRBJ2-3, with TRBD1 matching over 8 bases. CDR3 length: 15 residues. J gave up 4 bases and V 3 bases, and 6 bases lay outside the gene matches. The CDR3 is CASSFLTGAPDTQYF. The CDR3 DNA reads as TGTGCCAGCAGTTTTCTGACAGGGGCCCCAGATACGCAGTATTTT.

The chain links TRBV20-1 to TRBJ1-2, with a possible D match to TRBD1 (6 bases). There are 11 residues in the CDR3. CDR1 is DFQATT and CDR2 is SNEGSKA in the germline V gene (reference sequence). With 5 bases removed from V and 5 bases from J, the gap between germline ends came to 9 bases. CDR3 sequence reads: CSAGGRYGYTF. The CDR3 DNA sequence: TGCAGTGCTGGGGGGCGGTATGGCTACACCTTC.

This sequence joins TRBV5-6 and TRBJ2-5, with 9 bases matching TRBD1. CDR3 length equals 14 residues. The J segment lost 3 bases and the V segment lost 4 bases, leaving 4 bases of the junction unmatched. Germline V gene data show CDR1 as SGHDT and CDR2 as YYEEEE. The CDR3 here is CASSRGTGKETQYF. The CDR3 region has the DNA TGTGCCAGCAGCCGAGGGACAGGGAAAGAGACCCAGTACTTC.

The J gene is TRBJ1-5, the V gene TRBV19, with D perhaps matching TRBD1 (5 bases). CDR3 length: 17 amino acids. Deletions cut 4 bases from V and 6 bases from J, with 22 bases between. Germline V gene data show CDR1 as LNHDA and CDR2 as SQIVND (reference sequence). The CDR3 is CASSRDRDSPRGQPQHF. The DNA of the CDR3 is TGTGCCAGTAGTAGGGACCGGGACTCTCCACGGGGTCAGCCCCAGCATTTT.

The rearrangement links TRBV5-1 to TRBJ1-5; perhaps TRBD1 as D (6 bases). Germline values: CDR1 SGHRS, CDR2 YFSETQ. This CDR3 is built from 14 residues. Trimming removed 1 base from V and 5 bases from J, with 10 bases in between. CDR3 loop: CASSLYGGHQPQHF. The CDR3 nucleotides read TGCGCCAGCAGCTTGTACGGGGGCCATCAGCCCCAGCATTTT. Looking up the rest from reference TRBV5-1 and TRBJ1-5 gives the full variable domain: KAGVTQTPRYLIKTRGQQVTLSCSPISGHRSVSWYQQTPGQGLQFLFEYFSETQRNKGNFPGRFSGRQFSNSRSEMNVSTLELGDSALYLCASSLYGGHQPQHFGDGTRLSIL.

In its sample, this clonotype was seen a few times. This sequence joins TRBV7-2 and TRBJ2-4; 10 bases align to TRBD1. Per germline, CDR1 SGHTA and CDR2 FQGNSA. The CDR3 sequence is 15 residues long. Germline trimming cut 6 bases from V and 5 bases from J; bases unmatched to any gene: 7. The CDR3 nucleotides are TGTGCCAGCAGGGGACAGGGGACCTGGGAAAACATTCAGTACTTC. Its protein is CASRGQGTWENIQYF. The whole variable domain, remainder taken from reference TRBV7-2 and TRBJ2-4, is GAGVSQSPSNKVTEKGKDVELRCDPISGHTALYWYRQSLGQGLEFLIYFQGNSAPDKSGLPSDRFSAERTGGSVSTLTIQRTQQEDSAVYLCASRGQGTWENIQYFGAGTRLSVL.

The CDR3 is CASSSNRTTSGGDTQYF. DNA for the CDR3: TGCGCCAGCAGCTCGAACCGAACGACTAGCGGGGGTGATACGCAGTATTTT. V gene TRBV5-1 combines with J gene TRBJ2-3; 12 nucleotides line up with TRBD2. V was clipped by 3 bases and J by 6 bases; unmatched bases: 11. Germline V CDR1 and CDR2: SGHRS, YFSETQ. The CDR3 length is 17 residues.

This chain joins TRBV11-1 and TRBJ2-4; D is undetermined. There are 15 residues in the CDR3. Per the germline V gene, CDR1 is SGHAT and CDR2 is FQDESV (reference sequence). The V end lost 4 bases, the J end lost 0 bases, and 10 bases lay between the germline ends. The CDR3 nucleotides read TGTGCCAGCAGCTCCGGTTCGCTAGCCAAAAACATTCAGTACTTC. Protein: CASSSGSLAKNIQYF.

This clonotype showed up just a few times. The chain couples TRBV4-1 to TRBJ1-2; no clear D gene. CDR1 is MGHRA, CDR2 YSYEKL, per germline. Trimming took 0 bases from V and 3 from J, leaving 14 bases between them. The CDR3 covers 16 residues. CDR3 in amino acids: CASSQDDRGNYYGYTF. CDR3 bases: TGCGCCAGCAGCCAAGATGATCGGGGTAACTACTATGGCTACACCTTC.

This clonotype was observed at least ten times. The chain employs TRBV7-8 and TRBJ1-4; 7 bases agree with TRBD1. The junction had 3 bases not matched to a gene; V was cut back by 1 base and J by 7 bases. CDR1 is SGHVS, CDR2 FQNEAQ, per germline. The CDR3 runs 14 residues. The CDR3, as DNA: TGTGCCAGCAGCTTAGGACAGGGATTTGAAAAACTGTTTTTT. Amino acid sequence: CASSLGQGFEKLFF.

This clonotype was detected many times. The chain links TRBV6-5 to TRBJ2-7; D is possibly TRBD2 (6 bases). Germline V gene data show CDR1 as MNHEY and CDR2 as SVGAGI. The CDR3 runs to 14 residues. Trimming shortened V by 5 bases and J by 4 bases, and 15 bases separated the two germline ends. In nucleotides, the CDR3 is TGTGCCAGCAGTGCGTTAGGGACTGCTTACGAGCAGTACGTC. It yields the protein CASSALGTAYEQYV.

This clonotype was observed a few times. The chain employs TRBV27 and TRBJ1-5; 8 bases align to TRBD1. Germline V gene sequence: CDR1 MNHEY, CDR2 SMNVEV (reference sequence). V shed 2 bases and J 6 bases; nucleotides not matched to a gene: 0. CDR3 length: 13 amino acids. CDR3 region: CASSLQGAQPQHF. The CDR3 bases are TGTGCCAGCAGTTTACAGGGGGCTCAGCCCCAGCATTTT.

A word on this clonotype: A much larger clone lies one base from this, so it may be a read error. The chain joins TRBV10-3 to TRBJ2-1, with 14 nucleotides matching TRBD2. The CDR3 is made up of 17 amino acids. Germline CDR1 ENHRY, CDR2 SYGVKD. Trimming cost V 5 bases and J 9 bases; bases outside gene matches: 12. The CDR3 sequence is CAISLGATSGGAGEQFF. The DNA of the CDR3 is TGTGCCATCAGTTTAGGAGCGACTAGCGGGGGGGCTGGTGAGCAGTTCTTC.

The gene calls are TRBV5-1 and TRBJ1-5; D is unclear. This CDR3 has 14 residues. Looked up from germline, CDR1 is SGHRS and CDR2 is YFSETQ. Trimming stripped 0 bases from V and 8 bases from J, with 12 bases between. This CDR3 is CASSLGQVGEPQHF. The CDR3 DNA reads TGCGCCAGCAGCTTGGGGCAGGTCGGAGAGCCCCAGCATTTT.

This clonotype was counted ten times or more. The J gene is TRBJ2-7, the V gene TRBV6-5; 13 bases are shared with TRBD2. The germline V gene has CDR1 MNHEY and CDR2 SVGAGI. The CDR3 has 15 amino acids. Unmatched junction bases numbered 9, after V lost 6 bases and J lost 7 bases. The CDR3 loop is CASRELAGGPREQYF. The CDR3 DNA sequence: TGTGCCAGCAGGGAACTAGCGGGGGGGCCTCGAGAGCAGTACTTC.